The 21 T cell receptor beta chains in this list originate from one sample, sequenced in a study of type 1 and type 2 diabetes patients. Genomic DNA was the PCR template. Amplification of the beta chain CDR3 used 30 forward and 13 reverse multiplex primers. In TCRdb, the multiplex PCR reads were re-called with MiXCR into one record per CDR3 protein. In the table there are 250,000 or so distinct CDR3 sequences, more than 40% of which are singletons. Input material: peripheral blood mononuclear cells (PBMCs). The receptor source for this set is a man aged 18 to 29 with type 2 diabetes.

The chain recombines TRBV7-2 with TRBJ1-4; D is ambiguous. Per germline, CDR1 SGHTA and CDR2 FQGNSA. This CDR3 region has 17 residues. V was pared by 2 bases and J by 8 bases, with 21 bases between. The CDR3 protein is CASSLIAGPAAGEKLFF. CDR3 bases: TGTGCCAGCAGCTTAATCGCAGGACCCGCGGCCGGGGAAAAACTGTTTTTT.

The table lists this clonotype with many counts. The genes are TRBV30 and TRBJ1-1, with D perhaps TRBD1 (6 bases). The CDR3 totals 12 residues. Germline V gene lookup returns CDR1 GTSNPN and CDR2 SVGIG (reference sequence). V shed 2 bases and J shed 10 bases, with 14 bases lying between them. Here the CDR3 reads CAWSKQQGAAFF. CDR3 nucleotide sequence: TGTGCCTGGAGTAAGCAACAGGGTGCAGCTTTCTTT.

The chain has TRBV7-2 and TRBJ2-3; D remains unclear. CDR3 length: 15 residues. V was trimmed by 5 bases and J by 2 bases, leaving 14 bases between them. Germline V gene sequence: CDR1 SGHTA, CDR2 FQGNSA. CDR3 region: CASSTQRQNTDTQYF. The CDR3 coding sequence is TGTGCCAGCAGCACGCAGCGACAAAACACAGATACGCAGTATTTT.

The J gene is TRBJ1-1, the V gene TRBV5-4; D unclear. The germline V and J ends were trimmed by 3 bases and 4 bases, with 7 bases remaining between them. Germline assignment: CDR1 SGHNT and CDR2 YYREEE (reference sequence). This CDR3 spans 12 amino acids. CDR3 DNA sequence: TGTGCCAGCAGCTCGGTAGGCACTGAAGCTTTCTTT. This translates into CASSSVGTEAFF.

The gene calls are TRBV19 and TRBJ1-5; D is perhaps TRBD1 (5 bases). V was shortened by 4 bases and J by 3 bases, with 13 bases between the two germline ends. The CDR3 is made up of 15 amino acids. The germline V gene has CDR1 LNHDA and CDR2 SQIVND (reference sequence). The CDR3 protein is CASSNQGQFNQPQHF. CDR3 DNA: TGTGCCAGTAGTAACCAGGGTCAGTTCAATCAGCCCCAGCATTTT.

Of note for this clonotype: No DNA is shown, since the ends of the CDR3 on it are uncertain; the CDR3 is the one TCRdb lists. The rearrangement uses TRBV2 and TRBJ2-1; TRBD1 is the table's D call and was not checked against the DNA. The CDR3 length is 22 residues, termini included. Germline CDR1 reads SNHLY; CDR2 reads FYNNEI. CDR3 in amino acids: CASSIYLCSVEVWDSSYNEQFF.

This clonotype was counted only a few times. The chain has TRBV2 and TRBJ2-7; possibly TRBD1 or TRBD2 for D (5 bases each). CDR3 length: 15 amino acids. CDR1 is SNHLY, CDR2 FYNNEI, per germline. The germline V and J ends were trimmed by 2 bases and 4 bases, with 15 bases remaining between them. This CDR3 reads CASSELGRGRYEQYF. In nucleotides, the CDR3 is TGTGCCAGCAGTGAATTAGGAAGGGGACGGTACGAGCAGTACTTC.

CDR3 coding DNA: TGCAGTGCTAGATCCGCCCCTGACTACGAGCAGTACTTC. Translation: CSARSAPDYEQYF. V gene TRBV20-1 combines with J gene TRBJ2-7; no clear D gene. V was cut by 2 bases and J by 3 bases, with 11 bases left in between. In germline, CDR1 is DFQATT, CDR2 SNEGSKA (reference sequence). This CDR3 region has 13 residues.

Concerning this clonotype: A single base separates this from a much larger clone, so it may be a read error. The chain links TRBV13 to TRBJ2-1, with D possibly being TRBD2 (5 bases). V dropped 5 bases and J dropped 8 bases, with 16 bases sitting between them. The CDR3 runs 14 residues. Germline assignment: CDR1 PRHDT and CDR2 FYEKMQ (reference sequence). Here the CDR3 reads CASSLREGVDEQFF. In DNA form, the CDR3 reads TGTGCCAGCAGCCTCCGCGAGGGTGTCGATGAGCAGTTCTTC.

The table lists this clonotype with a few counts. The V and J genes are TRBV12-3 or TRBV12-4 and TRBJ1-1; D gene ambiguous. CDR3 length: 13 amino acids. The germline V and J ends were trimmed by 5 bases and 1 base, with 8 bases remaining between them. CDR3: CASSRLGNTEAFF. CDR3 in DNA: TGTGCCAGCAGTCGGCTGGGGAACACTGAAGCTTTCTTT.

This chain joins TRBV6-1 and TRBJ2-7, with TRBD1 identical over 10 bases. V lost 4 bases to trimming and J lost 3 bases; unmatched junction nucleotides: 6. The CDR3 has 15 residues. Germline-derived CDR1 and CDR2 are MNHNS and SASEGT. The CDR3 spells CASSASTGGFYEQYF. CDR3 coding DNA: TGTGCCAGCAGTGCCTCGACAGGGGGCTTCTACGAGCAGTACTTC.

The rearrangement links TRBV19 to TRBJ1-1, with TRBD1 matching 11 bases. The CDR3 has 15 residues. The V segment lost 5 bases and the J segment 6 bases; nucleotides outside the gene matches: 8. The V gene's germline CDR1 is LNHDA and CDR2 SQIVND (reference sequence). CDR3 bases: TGTGCCAGTAGTGATGGACAGGGGGCAATGGCTGAAGCTTTCTTT. Protein sequence: CASSDGQGAMAEAFF.

The chain employs TRBV9 and TRBJ2-3, with 7 positions matching TRBD2. The CDR3 is made up of 12 amino acids. The V gene's germline CDR1 is SGDLS and CDR2 YYNGEE. The V and J ends lost 5 bases and 9 bases, in that order; junction bases with no gene match: 6. The CDR3 DNA is TGTGCCAGCAGTCCTGGACTAGGCACGCAGTATTTT. Translated, it gives CASSPGLGTQYF. The whole variable domain, remainder taken from reference TRBV9 and TRBJ2-3, is DSGVTQTPKHLITATGQRVTLRCSPRSGDLSVYWYQQSLDQGLQFLIQYYNGEERAKGNILERFSAQQFPDLHSELNLSSLELGDSALYFCASSPGLGTQYFGPGTRLTVL.

A few counts support this clonotype. The V call is TRBV12-3 or TRBV12-4, the J call TRBJ2-7; D call uncertain. The V end was cut by 6 bases, the J end by 3 bases, with 15 bases between. The CDR3 runs to 14 residues. The CDR3 DNA sequence: TGTGCCAGCAGCCGATCCCTGCTCCTCTACGAGCAGTACTTC. As protein: CASSRSLLLYEQYF.

CDR3 nucleotides: TGTGCCAGCAGTTACTCCCTAGTTCGCGAGCAGTACTTC. Encoded protein: CASSYSLVREQYF. The J gene is TRBJ2-7, the V gene TRBV6-5; D remains unclear. This CDR3 is 13 amino acids long. V was clipped by 0 bases and J by 6 bases, with 9 bases between them. Germline CDR1 reads MNHEY; CDR2 reads SVGAGI.

This clonotype was counted a few times. V usage is TRBV12-3 or TRBV12-4 and J usage is TRBJ1-4; D is possibly TRBD1 (5 bases). Trimming cost V 8 bases and J 8 bases, with 18 bases left between them. The CDR3 is 14 residues long. The CDR3 region has the DNA TGTGCCAGCTCACAGGACGACTTTGGCGAAAAACTGTTTTTT. It encodes CASSQDDFGEKLFF.

This clonotype occurred many times. This CDR3 reads CASSSGGEQYF. The CDR3 DNA reads TGTGCCAGCAGCTCCGGGGGGGAGCAGTACTTC. The gene calls are TRBV12-3 or TRBV12-4 and TRBJ2-7; 7 nucleotides match TRBD2. V gave up 6 bases and J gave up 7 bases; unmatched junction bases: 3. The length of the CDR3 is 11 residues.

This clonotype was seen more than once but under ten times. The rearrangement joins TRBV20-1 to TRBJ2-3; 8 nucleotides line up with TRBD2. Germline CDR1 DFQATT, CDR2 SNEGSKA (reference sequence). The junction had 9 bases not matched to a gene; V was cut back by 6 bases and J by 4 bases. CDR3 length equals 14 residues. CDR3 DNA: TGCAGTGCAACCGGGACTAGGAGGTCAGATACGCAGTATTTT. Its translation is CSATGTRRSDTQYF.

This sequence joins TRBV6-1 and TRBJ1-1, with D unclear. The CDR3 length is 14 residues. Germline V gene data show CDR1 as MNHNS and CDR2 as SASEGT. Deletions cut 6 bases from V and 1 base from J, with 12 bases between. The CDR3 is CASRMTRSNTEAFF. The CDR3 nucleotides read TGTGCCAGCAGGATGACCCGGTCGAACACTGAAGCTTTCTTT.

This clonotype appeared a single time. The chain has TRBV27 and TRBJ1-6; D is unclear. The germline CDR1 and CDR2 sequences are MNHEY and SMNVEV (reference sequence). The germline V and J ends were trimmed by 2 bases and 7 bases, with 12 bases remaining between them. The CDR3 is made up of 15 amino acids. CDR3 nucleotides: TGTGCCAGCAGTTTACCCGGGGATGGCAATTCACCCCTCCACTTT. Its translation: CASSLPGDGNSPLHF.

The table lists this clonotype with many counts. This sequence joins TRBV2 and TRBJ1-2; D is unclear. The V end lost 7 bases, the J end lost 5 bases, and 17 bases lay between the germline ends. Germline V gene lookup returns CDR1 SNHLY and CDR2 FYNNEI. The length of the CDR3 is 14 residues. The CDR3 loop reads CASTINRMLYGYTF. DNA for the CDR3: TGTGCCAGCACCATTAACCGGATGCTATATGGCTACACCTTC.